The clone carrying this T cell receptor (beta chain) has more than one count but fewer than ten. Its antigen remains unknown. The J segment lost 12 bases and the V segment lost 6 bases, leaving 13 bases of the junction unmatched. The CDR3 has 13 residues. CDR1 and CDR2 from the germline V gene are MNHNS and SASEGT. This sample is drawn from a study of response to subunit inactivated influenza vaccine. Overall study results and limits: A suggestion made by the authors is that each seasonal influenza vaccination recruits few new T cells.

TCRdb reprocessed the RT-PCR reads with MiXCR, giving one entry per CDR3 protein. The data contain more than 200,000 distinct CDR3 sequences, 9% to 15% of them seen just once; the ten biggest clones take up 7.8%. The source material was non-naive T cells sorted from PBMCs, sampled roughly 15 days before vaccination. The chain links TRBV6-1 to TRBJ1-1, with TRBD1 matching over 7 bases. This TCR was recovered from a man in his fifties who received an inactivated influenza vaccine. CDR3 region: CASRKATGPRTFF. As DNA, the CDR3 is TGTGCCAGCAGGAAGGCGACAGGGCCCAGAACTTTCTTT.